This entry lists 15 T cell receptor beta chains sequenced from one sample in a study of CD8 T cells in ankylosing spondylitis. TCRdb re-analysed the 5' RACE reads in MiXCR, keeping a single row per CDR3 protein. The data hold 250,000 or so distinct CDR3 sequences, with about 10% observed a single time. The sequencing sample was made of blood, either unsorted or a sorted T cell fraction (not recorded which). The receptors were gathered from a male donor with ankylosing spondylitis or in good health (not recorded which).

This clonotype was counted between two and nine times. The chain carries TRBV12-3 or TRBV12-4 and TRBJ2-1, with 11 bases identical to TRBD2. The V and J ends lost 5 bases and 0 bases, in that order; junction bases with no gene match: 15. This CDR3 spans 20 amino acids. The CDR3 DNA sequence: TGTGCCAGCAGTCGTAGAGGTGGGCTAGCGGGGGGCATCTCCTACAATGAGCAGTTCTTC. It encodes CASSRRGGLAGGISYNEQFF.

This clonotype showed up many times. The chain is built from TRBV5-1 and TRBJ2-7; 7 bases align to TRBD2. In germline, CDR1 is SGHRS, CDR2 YFSETQ. There are 15 residues in the CDR3. The V gene end was trimmed by 6 bases and the J gene end by 5 bases; junction bases not matched to a gene: 14. The CDR3 region has the DNA TGCGCCAGCAACTCTAACCCAGCGGGGAGTGACGAGCAGTACTTC. This gives the protein CASNSNPAGSDEQYF. The full variable domain, its missing parts supplied by reference TRBV5-1 and TRBJ2-7, is KAGVTQTPRYLIKTRGQQVTLSCSPISGHRSVSWYQQTPGQGLQFLFEYFSETQRNKGNFPGRFSGRQFSNSRSEMNVSTLELGDSALYLCASNSNPAGSDEQYFGPGTRLTVT.

The rearrangement joins TRBV19 to TRBJ1-1; D uncertain. Trimming took 3 bases from V and 1 from J, leaving 6 bases between them. Germline values: CDR1 LNHDA, CDR2 SQIVND (reference sequence). The CDR3 has 13 amino acids. CDR3 protein: CASSMGKNTEAFF. The CDR3 DNA reads TGTGCCAGTAGTATGGGGAAGAACACTGAAGCTTTCTTT.

The chain uses TRBV2 and TRBJ2-7; TRBD2 matches 11 bases. The V gene end was trimmed by 5 bases and the J gene end by 8 bases; junction bases not matched to a gene: 14. Germline CDR1 and CDR2: SNHLY and FYNNEI. This CDR3 spans 16 amino acids. In DNA form, the CDR3 reads TGTGCCAGCAGTAACGGGGGAGGGACTAGCGGACTCAAGCAGTACTTC. Protein product: CASSNGGGTSGLKQYF.

This clonotype was counted ten times or more. This sequence joins TRBV4-2 and TRBJ1-1; D unresolved. This CDR3 is 14 amino acids long. V lost 4 bases, J lost 5 bases, and 14 bases lay in between. Germline values: CDR1 LGHNA, CDR2 YNFKEQ. This chain's CDR3 is CASSPGVLGTEAFF. The CDR3 nucleotides read TGTGCCAGCAGCCCCGGCGTCCTTGGGACTGAAGCTTTCTTT.

The chain carries TRBV4-1 and TRBJ2-7, with D perhaps given as TRBD1 or TRBD2 (5 bases each). Germline CDR1 reads MGHRA; CDR2 reads YSYEKL. Deletions cut 0 bases from V and 9 bases from J, with 12 bases between. CDR3 length: 13 residues. DNA for the CDR3: TGCGCCAGCAGCCAAGAAACGTTTGGGGGGCAGTACTTC. Amino acid sequence: CASSQETFGGQYF.

The sample holds many counts of this clonotype. The chain combines TRBV5-1 with TRBJ2-5; D tentatively fits TRBD1 or TRBD2 (5 bases each). V was cut by 3 bases and J by 4 bases, with 19 bases left in between. Germline V gene lookup returns CDR1 SGHRS and CDR2 YFSETQ. This CDR3 contains 16 residues. CDR3 protein: CASSSVGESFRETQYF. CDR3 bases: TGCGCCAGCAGCTCCGTAGGGGAGAGCTTTAGAGAGACCCAGTACTTC.

The table lists this clonotype with many counts. The chain couples TRBV30 to TRBJ1-4; no clear D gene. This CDR3 comprises 12 residues. V was trimmed by 4 bases and J by 5 bases, leaving 8 bases between them. Germline V gene sequence: CDR1 GTSNPN, CDR2 SVGIG (reference sequence). The CDR3 DNA reads TGTGCCTGGATCGGGAGAAATGAAAAACTGTTTTTT. Protein sequence: CAWIGRNEKLFF. The full variable domain, rest sourced from reference TRBV30 and TRBJ1-4, is SQTIHQWPATLVQPVGSPLSLECTVEGTSNPNLYWYRQAAGRGLQLLFYSVGIGQISSEVPQNLSASRPQDRQFILSSKKLLLSDSGFYLCAWIGRNEKLFFGSGTQLSVL.

This clonotype has ten or more counts. This rearrangement joins TRBV5-1 to TRBJ2-2, with a possible D match to TRBD2 (5 bases). The germline V gene has CDR1 SGHRS and CDR2 YFSETQ. Trimming left V 0 bases short and J 5 bases short, with 11 bases between. The CDR3 runs 15 residues. In DNA form, the CDR3 reads TGCGCCAGCAGCTTGGGGCAGACTATGACCGGGGAGCTGTTTTTT. Translated: CASSLGQTMTGELFF.

This clonotype was observed at least ten times. The chain has TRBV3-1 and TRBJ2-5; D unclear. The germline V gene encodes CDR1 LGHDT and CDR2 YNNKEL (reference sequence). This CDR3 is 15 amino acids long. V gave up 0 bases and J gave up 5 bases, with 13 bases separating them. The CDR3 spells CASSQDGLPQETQYF. Here the CDR3 DNA reads TGTGCCAGCAGCCAAGATGGGCTACCTCAGGAGACCCAGTACTTC.

This clonotype was recorded at least ten times. This chain connects TRBV12-3 or TRBV12-4 to TRBJ2-7, with D hard to call. This CDR3 is 13 amino acids long. Trimming left V 6 bases short and J 3 bases short, with 12 bases between. The CDR3 spells CASSSPGIYEQYF. The CDR3 region has the DNA TGTGCCAGCAGCTCCCCCGGAATCTACGAGCAGTACTTC.

The chain joins TRBV27 to TRBJ2-3; tentative D call: TRBD1 (6 bases). The V end was cut by 4 bases, the J end by 11 bases, with 7 bases between. The CDR3 is made up of 10 amino acids. CDR1 is MNHEY, CDR2 SMNVEV, per germline (reference sequence). The CDR3 spells CASSSGQQYF. The CDR3, as DNA: TGTGCCAGCAGTTCGGGACAGCAGTATTTT.

This clonotype was seen ten or more times. The chain has TRBV2 and TRBJ2-3; tentative D call: TRBD2 (6 bases). CDR1 and CDR2 (germline): SNHLY, FYNNEI. The CDR3 consists of 17 residues. Trimming took 2 bases from V and 4 from J, leaving 19 bases between them. DNA for the CDR3: TGTGCCAGCAGTGAAAACCCCGGGGCTAGCGTTTCAGATACGCAGTATTTT. This translates into CASSENPGASVSDTQYF.

This clonotype came up many times. The chain joins TRBV7-9 to TRBJ2-5; D is possibly TRBD2 (5 bases). CDR3 length: 11 residues. V was shortened by 5 bases and J by 12 bases, with 13 bases between the two germline ends. Germline lookup yields CDR1 SEHNR and CDR2 FQNEAQ (reference sequence). The CDR3 region has the DNA TGTGCCAGCAGCCTGGACTCCCTTAAGTACTTC. It codes for CASSLDSLKYF.

In its sample, this clonotype was seen a few times. A much larger clonotype is one base distant, so this may be a read error. V gene TRBV7-9 combines with J gene TRBJ2-7, with D hard to call. This CDR3 contains 13 residues. The V and J ends lost 5 bases and 6 bases respectively, with 14 bases between them. Germline V gene sequence: CDR1 SEHNR, CDR2 FQNEAQ (reference sequence). The CDR3 DNA reads TGTGCCAGCAGCCCTACGGTAATTTCCGAGCAGTACTTC. It encodes CASSPTVISEQYF.